These 18 T cell receptor beta chains were sequenced from one sample in a study of shared clonotypes between healthy human individuals. The data were produced by immunoSEQ multiplex PCR, yet TCRdb's version contains in-frame clones alone and is incomplete. The sample comprises about 470,000 clones, 70% to 80% of which are singletons, and under 15% rests with the top ten. The sample was PBMCs. These receptors were taken from a woman aged 40 to 50 in good health. Some clones in this sample may be carry-over from other donors' samples.

V gene TRBV7-3 combines with J gene TRBJ1-5; 7 bases match TRBD1. Germline V gene lookup returns CDR1 SGHTA and CDR2 FQGTGA. The CDR3 loop spans 15 amino acids. V lost 5 bases, J lost 4 bases, and 8 bases stayed unmatched. CDR3 region: CASSEDRPSNQPQHF. The CDR3, as DNA: TGTGCCAGCAGCGAGGACAGGCCATCGAATCAGCCCCAGCATTTT.

The V gene is TRBV19, the J gene TRBJ1-4; 7 nucleotides align to TRBD1. V lost 4 bases and J lost 5; bases outside the gene matches: 19. Germline lookup yields CDR1 LNHDA and CDR2 SQIVND (reference sequence). This CDR3 has 19 amino acids. The CDR3 region has the DNA TGTGCCAGTAGTACTAGACAGGGTTTGCGGCCAACGGAAAATGAAAAACTGTTTTTT. Translated, it gives CASSTRQGLRPTENEKLFF. Full variable domain (missing parts from reference TRBV19 and TRBJ1-4): DGGITQSPKYLFRKEGQNVTLSCEQNLNHDAMYWYRQDPGQGLRLIYYSQIVNDFQKGDIAEGYSVSREKKESFPLTVTSAQKNPTAFYLCASSTRQGLRPTENEKLFFGSGTQLSVL.

A remark on this clone: It may be a read error: a sequence one base away is much more abundant. Other DNA sequences within the sample encode an identical CDR3. The chain recombines TRBV4-3 with TRBJ1-2; weak D call: TRBD1 (5 bases). Per the germline V gene, CDR1 is LGHNA and CDR2 is YSLEER. The CDR3 has 14 residues. CDR3 in amino acids: CASSQVLAGRGYTF. In DNA form, the CDR3 reads TGCGCTAGCAGCCAAGTTCTAGCAGGGCGAGGCTACACCTTC.

The CDR3 reads CTSSQAKASSNQPQHF. The DNA for the CDR3 is TGCACCAGCAGCCAAGCGAAGGCCAGTAGCAATCAGCCCCAGCATTTT. The chain uses TRBV1 and TRBJ1-5. TRBV1 is an annotated pseudogene. The CDR3 runs to 16 residues.

V is TRBV19 and J is TRBJ2-1; D not resolved. V was cut by 7 bases and J by 3 bases, with 10 bases left in between. The CDR3 runs 13 residues. Germline assignment: CDR1 LNHDA and CDR2 SQIVND (reference sequence). The CDR3 sequence is CASKSTDYNEQFF. In DNA, the CDR3 is TGTGCCAGTAAATCCACGGACTACAATGAGCAGTTCTTC. Full variable domain (missing parts from reference TRBV19 and TRBJ2-1): DGGITQSPKYLFRKEGQNVTLSCEQNLNHDAMYWYRQDPGQGLRLIYYSQIVNDFQKGDIAEGYSVSREKKESFPLTVTSAQKNPTAFYLCASKSTDYNEQFFGPGTRLTVL.

The V and J genes are TRBV28 and TRBJ2-3, with D tentatively TRBD1 (6 bases). The CDR3 runs 15 residues. V lost 7 bases and J lost 6, with 20 bases in between. CDR1 is MDHEN and CDR2 is SYDVKM in the germline V gene. This CDR3 is CASTSQGQDGDTQYF. DNA of the CDR3: TGTGCCAGCACGTCGCAGGGGCAAGACGGGGATACGCAGTATTTT.

This clone was seen a single time. The rearrangement joins TRBV5-1 to TRBJ1-5; D gene unclear. CDR3 size: 16 residues. Trimming left V 1 base short and J 0 bases short, with 11 bases between. Germline CDR1 SGHRS, CDR2 YFSETQ. The CDR3 loop reads CASSLSGGTSNQPQHF. CDR3 DNA sequence: TGCGCCAGCAGCTTGTCTGGCGGCACTAGCAATCAGCCCCAGCATTTT.

This chain uses TRBV28 with TRBJ1-2, with no clear D. The V end lost 5 bases, the J end lost 2 bases, and 15 bases lay between the germline ends. Germline CDR1 reads MDHEN; CDR2 reads SYDVKM. The CDR3 runs 15 residues. CDR3 nucleotide sequence: TGTGCCAGCAGTATCTTCTCATCCCCGAACTATGGCTACACCTTC. Translated: CASSIFSSPNYGYTF.

The table lists this clone with many counts. Additional DNA sequences in this sample encode the identical CDR3. The chain carries TRBV30 and TRBJ2-7; D remains unclear. Germline loops: CDR1 GTSNPN, CDR2 SVGIG (reference sequence). CDR3 length: 11 amino acids. The V end lost 1 base, the J end lost 4 bases, and 5 bases lay between the germline ends. Here the CDR3 reads CAWSGNYEQYF. The CDR3 nucleotides are TGTGCCTGGAGTGGAAATTACGAGCAGTACTTC.

This chain links TRBV11-3 with TRBJ2-7; the D call may be TRBD1 or TRBD2 (5 bases each). The germline V and J ends were trimmed by 3 bases and 5 bases, with 11 bases remaining between them. CDR3 length: 13 residues. The germline gives CDR1 SGHNT, CDR2 YENEEA. The CDR3 DNA sequence: TGTGCCAGCAGCTTGGGCAGGGACGACGAGCAGTACTTC. This sequence encodes CASSLGRDDEQYF.

This clone was recorded only once. This chain links TRBV4-1 with TRBJ1-2, with no clear D. Between the trimmed V and J ends, which lost 0 bases and 0 bases, there was a span of 5 bases. This CDR3 is 14 amino acids long. Per germline, CDR1 MGHRA and CDR2 YSYEKL. CDR3 sequence: CASSQDRANYGYTF. The CDR3 DNA reads as TGCGCCAGCAGCCAAGATCGGGCTAACTATGGCTACACCTTC.

The chain has TRBV27 and TRBJ2-2; D remains unclear. CDR3 length: 11 amino acids. The V end lost 8 bases, the J end lost 6 bases, and 7 bases lay between the germline ends. Germline V gene data show CDR1 as MNHEY and CDR2 as SMNVEV (reference sequence). CDR3 DNA: TGTGCCAGCCGTACATCCGGGGAGCTGTTTTTT. As protein: CASRTSGELFF.

This clone was found many times. The J gene is TRBJ1-2, the V gene TRBV2, with 8 bases aligning to TRBD1. V lost 2 bases and J lost 6; bases outside the gene matches: 5. The CDR3 consists of 14 residues. Per germline, CDR1 SNHLY and CDR2 FYNNEI. CDR3 in DNA: TGTGCCAGCAGTGAAAGGGACAGGAGCGATGGCTACACCTTC. Its translation: CASSERDRSDGYTF.

J is TRBJ2-3 and V is TRBV28; TRBD2 is a possible D gene (5 bases). Germline CDR1 reads MDHEN; CDR2 reads SYDVKM. Trimming removed 6 bases at V and 2 bases at J, with 15 bases between. CDR3 size: 15 residues. The CDR3 sequence is CASSRADFHTDTQYF. CDR3 nucleotide sequence: TGTGCCAGCAGCCGAGCGGATTTCCACACAGATACGCAGTATTTT.

V is TRBV10-3 and J is TRBJ2-3; 14 nucleotides align to TRBD2. J lost 5 bases, V lost 4 bases, and 5 bases had no gene match. Germline V lookup: CDR1 ENHRY, CDR2 SYGVKD. There are 16 residues in the CDR3. CDR3 in amino acids: CAISVGLAGVIDTQYF. CDR3 sequence (DNA): TGTGCCATCAGTGTGGGACTAGCGGGAGTAATAGATACGCAGTATTTT.

V usage is TRBV18 and J usage is TRBJ1-4, with TRBD1 matching over 12 bases. Germline CDR1 and CDR2: KGHSH and LQKENI. The CDR3 is 15 residues long. Germline trimming cut 3 bases from V and 8 bases from J; bases unmatched to any gene: 4. The CDR3 region is CASSPLGTGGEKLFF. CDR3 in DNA: TGTGCCAGCTCACCTTTAGGGACAGGGGGCGAAAAACTGTTTTTT.

This clone came up once. This chain links TRBV7-6 with TRBJ2-5, with D hard to call. Germline CDR1 reads SGHVS; CDR2 reads FNYEAQ. Trimming left V 4 bases short and J 5 bases short, with 11 bases between. The CDR3 is 13 residues long. This CDR3 reads CASSSVYSETQYF. Written as DNA, the CDR3 is TGTGCCAGCAGCTCCGTGTATAGCGAGACCCAGTACTTC. The whole variable domain, filled in from reference TRBV7-6 and TRBJ2-5, reads GAGVSQSPRYKVTKRGQDVALRCDPISGHVSLYWYRQALGQGPEFLTYFNYEAQQDKSGLPNDRFSAERPEGSISTLTIQRTEQRDSAMYRCASSSVYSETQYFGPGTRLLVL.

This clone was counted a single time. The rearrangement links TRBV7-2 to TRBJ2-7, with a tentative D call TRBD1 (6 bases). Deletions cut 7 bases from V and 0 bases from J, with 16 bases between. Germline assignment: CDR1 SGHTA and CDR2 FQGNSA. The CDR3 extends over 15 amino acids. Here the CDR3 DNA reads TGTGCCAGCATCTCACAGGACAGACTCTCCTACGAGCAGTACTTC. It yields the protein CASISQDRLSYEQYF.